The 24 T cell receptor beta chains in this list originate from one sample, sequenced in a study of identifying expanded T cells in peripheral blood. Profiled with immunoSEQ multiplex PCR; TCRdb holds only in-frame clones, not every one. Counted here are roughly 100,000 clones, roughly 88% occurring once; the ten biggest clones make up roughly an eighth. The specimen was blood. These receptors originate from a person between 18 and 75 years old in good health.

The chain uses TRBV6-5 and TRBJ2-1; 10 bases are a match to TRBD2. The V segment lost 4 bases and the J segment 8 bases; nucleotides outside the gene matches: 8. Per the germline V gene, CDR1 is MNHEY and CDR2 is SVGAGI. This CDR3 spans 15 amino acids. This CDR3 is CASSFTSGDLDEQFF. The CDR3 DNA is TGTGCCAGCAGTTTCACTAGCGGGGATTTAGATGAGCAGTTCTTC.

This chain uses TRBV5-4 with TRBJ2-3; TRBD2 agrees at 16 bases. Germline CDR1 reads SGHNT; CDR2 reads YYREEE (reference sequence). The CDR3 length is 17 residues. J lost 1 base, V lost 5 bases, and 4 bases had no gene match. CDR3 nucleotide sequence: TGTGCCAGCAGTAAGGGACTAGCGGGGGGGGGCACAGATACGCAGTATTTT. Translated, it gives CASSKGLAGGGTDTQYF.

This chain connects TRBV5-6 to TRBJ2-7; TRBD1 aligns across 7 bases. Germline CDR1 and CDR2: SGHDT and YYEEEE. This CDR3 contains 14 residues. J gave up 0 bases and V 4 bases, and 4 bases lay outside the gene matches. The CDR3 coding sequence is TGTGCCAGCAGCCCCAGGACAGGCTCCTACGAGCAGTACTTC. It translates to CASSPRTGSYEQYF.

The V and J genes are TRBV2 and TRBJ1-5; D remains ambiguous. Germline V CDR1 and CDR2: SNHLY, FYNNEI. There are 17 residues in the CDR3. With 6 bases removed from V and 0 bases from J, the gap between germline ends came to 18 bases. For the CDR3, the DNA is TGTGCCAGCAGGAGAGGCCTACAGTCTTATAGCAATCAGCCCCAGCATTTT. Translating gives CASRRGLQSYSNQPQHF.

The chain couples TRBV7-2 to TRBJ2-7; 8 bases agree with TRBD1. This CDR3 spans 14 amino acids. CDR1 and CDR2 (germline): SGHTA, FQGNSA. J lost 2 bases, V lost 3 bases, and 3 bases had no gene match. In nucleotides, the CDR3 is TGTGCCAGCAGCTTTACGGACAGGGCCTACGAGCAGTACTTC. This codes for CASSFTDRAYEQYF.

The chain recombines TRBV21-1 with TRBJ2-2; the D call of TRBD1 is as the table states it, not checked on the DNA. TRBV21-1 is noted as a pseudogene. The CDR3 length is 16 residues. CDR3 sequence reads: CAATRTAGQDTGELFF. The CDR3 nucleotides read TGTGCCGCCACCCGGACAGCGGGACAGGACACCGGGGAGCTGTTTTTT.

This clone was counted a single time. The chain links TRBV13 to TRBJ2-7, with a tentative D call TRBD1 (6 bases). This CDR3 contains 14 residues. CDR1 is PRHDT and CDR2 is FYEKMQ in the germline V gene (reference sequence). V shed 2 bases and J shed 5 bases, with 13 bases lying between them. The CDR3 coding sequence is TGTGCCAGCAGCTTAAAGCCCCAGGGGAACGAGCAGTACTTC. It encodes CASSLKPQGNEQYF.

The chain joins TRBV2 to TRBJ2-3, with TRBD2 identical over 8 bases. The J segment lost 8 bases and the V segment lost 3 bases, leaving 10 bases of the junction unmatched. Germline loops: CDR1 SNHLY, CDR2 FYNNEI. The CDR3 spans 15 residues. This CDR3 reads CASSEATGTSGTQYF. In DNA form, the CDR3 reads TGTGCCAGCAGTGAGGCCACCGGGACTAGTGGTACGCAGTATTTT.

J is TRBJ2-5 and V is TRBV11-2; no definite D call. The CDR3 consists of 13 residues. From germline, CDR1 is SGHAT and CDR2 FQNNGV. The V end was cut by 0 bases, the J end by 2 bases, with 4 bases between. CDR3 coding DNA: TGTGCCAGCAGCTTAGACCTACAAGAGACCCAGTACTTC. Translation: CASSLDLQETQYF.

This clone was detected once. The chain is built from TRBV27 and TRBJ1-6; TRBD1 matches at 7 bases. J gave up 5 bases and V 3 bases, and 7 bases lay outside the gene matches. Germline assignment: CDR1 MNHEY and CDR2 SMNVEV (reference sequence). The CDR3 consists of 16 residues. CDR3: CASSFDRGQNNSPLHF. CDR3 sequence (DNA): TGTGCCAGCAGTTTCGACCGGGGACAGAATAATTCACCCCTCCACTTT.

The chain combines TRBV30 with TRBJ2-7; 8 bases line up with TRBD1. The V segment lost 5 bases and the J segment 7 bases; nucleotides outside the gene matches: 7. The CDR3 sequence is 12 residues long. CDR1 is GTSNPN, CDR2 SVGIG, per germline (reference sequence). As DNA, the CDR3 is TGTGCCTGGGAGACAGGGGCCGGGGAGCAGTACTTC. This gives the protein CAWETGAGEQYF.

The DNA for the CDR3 is TGTGCCAGCAGCCCCTGGACAAGTGTTCAAGAGACCCAGTACTTC. It specifies CASSPWTSVQETQYF. The rearrangement uses TRBV14 and TRBJ2-5; perhaps TRBD1 as D (5 bases). Trimming stripped 4 bases from V and 2 bases from J, with 14 bases between. The CDR3 loop spans 15 amino acids. Germline V gene data show CDR1 as SGHDN and CDR2 as FVKESK. The whole variable domain, filled in from reference TRBV14 and TRBJ2-5, reads EAGVTQFPSHSVIEKGQTVTLRCDPISGHDNLYWYRRVMGKEIKFLLHFVKESKQDESGMPNNRFLAERTGGTYSTLKVQPAELEDSGVYFCASSPWTSVQETQYFGPGTRLLVL.

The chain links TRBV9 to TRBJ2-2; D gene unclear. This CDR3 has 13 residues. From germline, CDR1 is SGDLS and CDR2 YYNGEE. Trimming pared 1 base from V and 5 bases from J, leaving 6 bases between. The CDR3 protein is CASSVTVTGELFF. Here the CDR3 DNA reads TGTGCCAGCAGCGTAACTGTGACCGGGGAGCTGTTTTTT.

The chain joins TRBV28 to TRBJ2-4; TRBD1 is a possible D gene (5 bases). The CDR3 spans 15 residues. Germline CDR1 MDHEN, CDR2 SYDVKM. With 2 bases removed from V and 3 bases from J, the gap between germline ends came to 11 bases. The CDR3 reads CASSLQGGVKNIQYF. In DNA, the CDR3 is TGTGCCAGCAGTTTACAGGGCGGTGTCAAAAACATTCAGTACTTC.

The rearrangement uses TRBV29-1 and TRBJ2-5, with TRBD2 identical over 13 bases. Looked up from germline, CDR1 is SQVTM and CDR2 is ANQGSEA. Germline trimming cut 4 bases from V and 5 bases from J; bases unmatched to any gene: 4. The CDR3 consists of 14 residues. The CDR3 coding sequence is TGCAGCGTTGGACTAGCGGGGGGCGGGGAGACCCAGTACTTC. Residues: CSVGLAGGGETQYF.

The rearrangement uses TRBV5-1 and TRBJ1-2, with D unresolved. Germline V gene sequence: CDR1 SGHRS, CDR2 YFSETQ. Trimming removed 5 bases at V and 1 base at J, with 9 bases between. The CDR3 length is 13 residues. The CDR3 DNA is TGCGCCAGCAGTGAGGAGGGTAACTATGGCTACACCTTC. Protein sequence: CASSEEGNYGYTF.

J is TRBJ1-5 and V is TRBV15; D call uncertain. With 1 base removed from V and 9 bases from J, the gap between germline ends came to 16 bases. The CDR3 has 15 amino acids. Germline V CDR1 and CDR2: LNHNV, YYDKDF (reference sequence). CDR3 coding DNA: TGTGCCACCAGCAGAGTGGGCGGTCTTGTAGGGCCCCAGCATTTT. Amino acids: CATSRVGGLVGPQHF. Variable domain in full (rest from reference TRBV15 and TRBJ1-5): DAMVIQNPRYQVTQFGKPVTLSCSQTLNHNVMYWYQQKSSQAPKLLFHYYDKDFNNEADTPDNFQSRRPNTSFCFLDIRSPGLGDTAMYLCATSRVGGLVGPQHFGDGTRLSIL.

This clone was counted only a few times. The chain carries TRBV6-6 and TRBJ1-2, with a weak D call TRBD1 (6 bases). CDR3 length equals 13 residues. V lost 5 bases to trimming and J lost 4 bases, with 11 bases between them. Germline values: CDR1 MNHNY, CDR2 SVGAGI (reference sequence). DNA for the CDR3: TGTGCCAGCAGTCCGAAGGACAGCTATGGCTACACCTTC. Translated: CASSPKDSYGYTF.

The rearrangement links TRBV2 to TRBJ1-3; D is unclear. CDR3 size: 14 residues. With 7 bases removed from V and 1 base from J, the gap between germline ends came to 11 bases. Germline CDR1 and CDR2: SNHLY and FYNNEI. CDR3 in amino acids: CASTSLPSGNTIYF. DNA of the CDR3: TGTGCCAGCACCTCATTGCCTTCTGGAAACACCATATATTTT.

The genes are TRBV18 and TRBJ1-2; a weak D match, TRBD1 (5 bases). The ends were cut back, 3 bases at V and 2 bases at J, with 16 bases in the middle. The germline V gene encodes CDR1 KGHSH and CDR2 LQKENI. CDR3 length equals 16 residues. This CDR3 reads CASSPPRGAGNYGYTF. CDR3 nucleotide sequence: TGTGCCAGCTCACCGCCTAGGGGCGCGGGGAACTATGGCTACACCTTC. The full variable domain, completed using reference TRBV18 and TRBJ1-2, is NAGVMQNPRHLVRRRGQEARLRCSPMKGHSHVYWYRQLPEEGLKFMVYLQKENIIDESGMPKERFSAEFPKEGPSILRIQQVVRGDSAAYFCASSPPRGAGNYGYTFGSGTRLTVV.

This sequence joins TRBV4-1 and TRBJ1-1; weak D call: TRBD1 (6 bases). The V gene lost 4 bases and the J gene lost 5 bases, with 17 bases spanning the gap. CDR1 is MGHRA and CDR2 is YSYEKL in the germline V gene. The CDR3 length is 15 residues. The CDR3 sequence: CASSRTRTGLTEAFF. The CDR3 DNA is TGCGCCAGCAGCCGCACCAGAACAGGGTTGACTGAAGCTTTCTTT.

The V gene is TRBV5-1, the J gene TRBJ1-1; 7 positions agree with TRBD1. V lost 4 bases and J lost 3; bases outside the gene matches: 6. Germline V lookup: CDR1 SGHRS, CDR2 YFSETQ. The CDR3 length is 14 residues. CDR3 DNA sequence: TGCGCCAGCAGCGCGCGACAGGGCTACACTGAAGCTTTCTTT. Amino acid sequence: CASSARQGYTEAFF.

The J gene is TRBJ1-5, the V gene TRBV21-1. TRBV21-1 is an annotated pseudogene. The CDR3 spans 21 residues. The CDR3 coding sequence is TGTGCCAGCCCTATATCGGAGGGTTATTCGTGGGATCCTAGCCCCGGGCAGCCCCAGCATTTT. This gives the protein CASPISEGYSWDPSPGQPQHF.

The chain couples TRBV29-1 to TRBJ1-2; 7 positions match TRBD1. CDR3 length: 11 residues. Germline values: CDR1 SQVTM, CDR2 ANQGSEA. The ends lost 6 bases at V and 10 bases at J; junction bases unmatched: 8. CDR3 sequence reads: CSVTTGSDYTF. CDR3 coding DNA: TGCAGCGTGACGACAGGGTCGGACTACACCTTC.